A single sample gave rise to the 28 T cell receptor beta chains below, sequenced in a study of cytomegalovirus exposure and HLA in healthy donors. Libraries were prepared by immunoSEQ multiplex PCR; TCRdb keeps only in-frame clonotypes and omits some of them. The repertoire has roughly 350,000 clones, about nine tenths of them found once; the top ten carry roughly 0.8%. The source material was PBMCs. All receptors derive from a woman aged 18-29 years in good health and CMV-seronegative.

The chain employs TRBV6-5 and TRBJ2-2; D unclear. CDR1 MNHEY and CDR2 SVGAGI come from the germline V gene. The CDR3 has 12 amino acids. V was cut by 6 bases and J by 7 bases, with 9 bases left in between. The CDR3 sequence: CASRTRNGELFF. CDR3 nucleotide sequence: TGTGCCAGCAGAACCAGAAACGGGGAGCTGTTTTTT.

The chain uses TRBV13 and TRBJ2-7; 14 nucleotides align to TRBD2. Germline-derived CDR1 and CDR2 are PRHDT and FYEKMQ (reference sequence). Trimming took 0 bases from V and 4 from J; bases not matched to a gene: 2. The CDR3 covers 16 residues. The CDR3 nucleotides are TGTGCCAGCAGCTTAGGGGGGACTAGCGGGAGTTACGAGCAGTACTTC. It codes for CASSLGGTSGSYEQYF.

As for this clone: This CDR3 is also generated by other DNA sequences in the sample. The chain couples TRBV27 to TRBJ1-1, with D hard to call. Per germline, CDR1 MNHEY and CDR2 SMNVEV (reference sequence). The CDR3 has 13 amino acids. V was trimmed by 2 bases and J by 1 base, leaving 5 bases between them. CDR3 sequence reads: CASSLRGNTEAFF. The CDR3 nucleotides read TGTGCCAGCAGTTTAAGAGGGAACACTGAAGCTTTCTTT.

The CDR3 protein is CSVEGGLDTQYF. The CDR3 coding sequence is TGCAGCGTTGAGGGGGGTTTAGATACGCAGTATTTT. The chain couples TRBV29-1 to TRBJ2-3, with a weak D call TRBD2 (6 bases). The CDR3 is made up of 12 amino acids. V lost 3 bases and J 5 bases, leaving 9 bases between the germline ends. The germline gives CDR1 SQVTM, CDR2 ANQGSEA.

This clone was picked up one time. The genes are TRBV5-8 and TRBJ2-3; 10 nucleotides line up with TRBD2. Germline V gene lookup returns CDR1 SGHTS and CDR2 YDEGEE. After removal of 1 base from V and 5 bases from J, the junction contained 4 bases not matched to a gene. This CDR3 has 15 residues. CDR3 DNA: TGTGCCAGCAGCTTGTGGACTAGCGGCCTAGATACGCAGTATTTT. Protein sequence: CASSLWTSGLDTQYF.

This clone turned up a few times. In nucleotides, the CDR3 is TGTGCCAGCTCACCTCTATCGGGGGACGAGCAGTACTTC. Translating it yields CASSPLSGDEQYF. The chain links TRBV18 to TRBJ2-7, with D possibly TRBD2 on 6 matching bases. Germline V gives CDR1 KGHSH, CDR2 LQKENI. CDR3 length: 13 residues. The V end lost 3 bases, the J end lost 5 bases, and 11 bases lay between the germline ends.

Of note for this clone: A much larger clone is a single base away; this may be a read error. V gene TRBV13 combines with J gene TRBJ2-3; 7 nucleotides agree with TRBD2. The CDR3 contains 14 residues. The V gene end was trimmed by 6 bases and the J gene end by 0 bases; junction bases not matched to a gene: 3. CDR1 and CDR2 from the germline V gene are PRHDT and FYEKMQ (reference sequence). Here the CDR3 reads CASSGSGSTDTQYF. The CDR3 nucleotides are TGTGCCAGCAGTGGTAGCGGGAGCACAGATACGCAGTATTTT.

The chain is built from TRBV19 and TRBJ1-1; 10 positions match TRBD1. This CDR3 is 16 amino acids long. Germline lookup yields CDR1 LNHDA and CDR2 SQIVND (reference sequence). J gave up 4 bases and V 9 bases, and 14 bases lay outside the gene matches. CDR3 sequence reads: CASNRQGAGSITEAFF. The DNA of the CDR3 is TGTGCCAGCAACCGACAGGGGGCAGGGTCGATCACTGAAGCTTTCTTT. The full variable domain, in which reference TRBV19 and TRBJ1-1 provide the parts outside the CDR3, is DGGITQSPKYLFRKEGQNVTLSCEQNLNHDAMYWYRQDPGQGLRLIYYSQIVNDFQKGDIAEGYSVSREKKESFPLTVTSAQKNPTAFYLCASNRQGAGSITEAFFGQGTRLTVV.

This clone was recorded once. The rearrangement uses TRBV27 and TRBJ1-5, with 8 bases matching TRBD1. The CDR3 length is 15 residues. J gave up 6 bases and V 2 bases, and 6 bases lay outside the gene matches. Germline loops: CDR1 MNHEY, CDR2 SMNVEV (reference sequence). The CDR3 region has the DNA TGTGCCAGCAGTTTACAGTGGGACAGGACTCAGCCCCAGCATTTT. As protein: CASSLQWDRTQPQHF.

This clone was seen a single time. The genes are TRBV4-3 and TRBJ1-5; TRBD1 matches at 8 bases. The CDR3 has 15 amino acids. Germline V CDR1 and CDR2: LGHNA, YSLEER. Losses at the gene ends were 1 base for V and 1 base for J; bases not matched to a gene: 0. CDR3 amino acids: CASSQGTGSNQPQHF. For the CDR3, the DNA is TGCGCCAGCAGCCAAGGGACAGGGAGCAATCAGCCCCAGCATTTT.

This chain links TRBV4-3 with TRBJ1-2; D not resolved. V was cut by 0 bases and J by 6 bases, with 14 bases left in between. CDR1 is LGHNA and CDR2 is YSLEER in the germline V gene. This CDR3 region has 15 residues. The CDR3 loop reads CASSQDPKAGDGYTF. The CDR3 DNA reads as TGCGCCAGCAGCCAAGATCCCAAAGCCGGGGATGGCTACACCTTC.

The chain links TRBV15 to TRBJ2-1; TRBD2 matches 8 bases. The V gene's germline CDR1 is LNHNV and CDR2 YYDKDF (reference sequence). This CDR3 contains 14 residues. V lost 11 bases to trimming and J lost 8 bases; unmatched junction nucleotides: 14. The CDR3 region is CAALTSGGGDEQFF. CDR3 coding DNA: TGTGCCGCGCTCACTAGCGGAGGAGGGGATGAGCAGTTCTTC.

J is TRBJ1-1 and V is TRBV6-5; D is possibly TRBD1 (6 bases). Trimming stripped 0 bases from V and 4 bases from J, with 15 bases between. The CDR3 spans 16 residues. Germline values: CDR1 MNHEY, CDR2 SVGAGI. The CDR3, as DNA: TGTGCCAGCAGTTACTCGAGGACCACAGGGATCACTGAAGCTTTCTTT. Translated, it gives CASSYSRTTGITEAFF.

The rearrangement uses TRBV4-3 and TRBJ1-3; TRBD1 aligns across 7 bases. V trimming: 4 bases; J trimming: 0 bases; junction bases outside the gene matches: 3. The V gene's germline CDR1 is LGHNA and CDR2 YSLEER. CDR3 length: 15 amino acids. The CDR3 spells CASSLGTASGNTIYF. The CDR3 bases are TGCGCCAGCAGCCTGGGGACAGCCTCTGGAAACACCATATATTTT.

This clone has only one observation. The rearrangement uses TRBV27 and TRBJ2-3; TRBD2 matches 11 bases. V gave up 4 bases and J gave up 0 bases; unmatched junction bases: 12. From germline, CDR1 is MNHEY and CDR2 SMNVEV (reference sequence). This CDR3 is 19 amino acids long. The CDR3 coding sequence is TGTGCCAGCAGTTACCCAGTGACTAGCGGGACCCCTAGCACAGATACGCAGTATTTT. Translated, it gives CASSYPVTSGTPSTDTQYF.

The rearrangement links TRBV6-1 to TRBJ1-1; 12 bases fit TRBD1. The CDR3 totals 13 residues. Trimming took 6 bases from V and 14 from J; bases not matched to a gene: 10. The germline V gene has CDR1 MNHNS and CDR2 SASEGT. The CDR3 reads CASSSGTGGPEFF. CDR3 in DNA: TGTGCCAGCAGCTCCGGGACAGGGGGCCCGGAATTCTTT.

This rearrangement joins TRBV5-1 to TRBJ2-1; D may be TRBD2 (5 bases). Trimming shortened V by 5 bases and J by 0 bases, and 12 bases separated the two germline ends. The CDR3 sequence is 15 residues long. Germline V CDR1 and CDR2: SGHRS, YFSETQ. The CDR3: CASSVMGDSYNEQFF. The CDR3 DNA reads TGCGCCAGCAGTGTTATGGGAGACTCCTACAATGAGCAGTTCTTC.

V gene TRBV6-5 combines with J gene TRBJ1-1; the match to TRBD1 covers 11 bases. There are 16 residues in the CDR3. In germline, CDR1 is MNHEY, CDR2 SVGAGI. The V gene end was trimmed by 2 bases and the J gene end by 7 bases; junction bases not matched to a gene: 9. The CDR3 nucleotides read TGTGCCAGCAGTTACCTTCGGACAGGGGGCGTAGGTGAAGCTTTCTTT. It codes for CASSYLRTGGVGEAFF.

This chain uses TRBV18 with TRBJ1-4; D call uncertain. The CDR3 is 11 residues long. V was trimmed by 5 bases and J by 7 bases, leaving 5 bases between them. Germline assignment: CDR1 KGHSH and CDR2 LQKENI. The CDR3 DNA is TGTGCCAGCTCAGAGAGTGAAAAACTGTTTTTT. As protein: CASSESEKLFF.

CDR3 region: CASSVDTGTSYYNEQFF. The CDR3 DNA follows: TGTGCCAGCAGCGTAGACACAGGGACTAGTTACTACAATGAGCAGTTCTTC. The chain carries TRBV9 and TRBJ2-1, with 8 bases aligning to TRBD2. Germline CDR1 SGDLS, CDR2 YYNGEE. The junction had 8 bases not matched to a gene; V was cut back by 0 bases and J by 3 bases. The CDR3 runs 17 residues.

V and J are TRBV15 and TRBJ2-2; 9 bases are a match to TRBD2. V was pared by 1 base and J by 2 bases, with 5 bases of the junction left unmatched. The length of the CDR3 is 17 residues. CDR1 is LNHNV and CDR2 is YYDKDF in the germline V gene (reference sequence). As DNA, the CDR3 is TGTGCCACCAGCAGAGGTCGGGGACTAGCCAACACCGGGGAGCTGTTTTTT. Amino acids: CATSRGRGLANTGELFF.

This clone was detected once. The chain joins TRBV19 to TRBJ2-6; D is possibly TRBD1 (6 bases). From germline, CDR1 is LNHDA and CDR2 SQIVND (reference sequence). This CDR3 is built from 21 residues. Trimming took 3 bases from V and 1 from J, leaving 25 bases between them. CDR3 DNA sequence: TGTGCCAGTAGTATCTCCCAGGTAACAGGGATCTCCAGATCTGGGGCCAACGTCCTGACTTTC. It is translated as CASSISQVTGISRSGANVLTF.

CDR3 loop: CASSPRTSGDSTDTQYF. The CDR3 DNA sequence: TGTGCCAGCTCACCCCGGACTAGCGGAGACAGCACAGATACGCAGTATTTT. The chain recombines TRBV18 with TRBJ2-3, with 10 bases that match TRBD2. V lost 3 bases and J lost 0; bases outside the gene matches: 6. Germline CDR1 KGHSH, CDR2 LQKENI. CDR3 length: 17 amino acids.

The chain recombines TRBV6-5 with TRBJ1-1, with D possibly TRBD1 on 6 matching bases. CDR3 size: 14 residues. V was pared by 9 bases and J by 8 bases, with 22 bases between. Germline V CDR1 and CDR2: MNHEY, SVGAGI. The CDR3 reads CARSWRRGFLEAFF. CDR3 nucleotide sequence: TGTGCCAGAAGCTGGCGCAGGGGATTTTTGGAAGCTTTCTTT.

The rearrangement joins TRBV6-1 to TRBJ2-1; TRBD2 matches 11 bases. The CDR3 spans 15 residues. Germline lookup yields CDR1 MNHNS and CDR2 SASEGT. V dropped 4 bases and J dropped 9; count of bases not matched to a gene: 8. CDR3 region: CASSGLAGGPGEQFF. In nucleotides, the CDR3 is TGTGCCAGCAGTGGATTAGCGGGAGGGCCAGGTGAGCAGTTCTTC.

CDR3 sequence (DNA): TGTGCCAGCAGCTTAGGCACAGACCAAGAGACCCAGTACTTC. It codes for CASSLGTDQETQYF. The chain links TRBV11-1 to TRBJ2-5; D is ambiguous. Trimming shortened V by 1 base and J by 0 bases, and 6 bases separated the two germline ends. Germline loops: CDR1 SGHAT, CDR2 FQDESV (reference sequence). This CDR3 is built from 14 residues.

The rearrangement uses TRBV5-1 and TRBJ1-4; the D gene is possibly TRBD1 (6 bases). The V end lost 2 bases, the J end lost 7 bases, and 18 bases lay between the germline ends. The CDR3 has 16 residues. The germline gives CDR1 SGHRS, CDR2 YFSETQ. The CDR3: CASSFTWGGLSEKLFF. CDR3 nucleotides: TGCGCCAGCAGCTTCACGTGGGGGGGCCTGAGTGAAAAACTGTTTTTT.

This clone appeared a single time. The gene calls are TRBV6-5 and TRBJ1-5, with a possible D match to TRBD1 (6 bases). CDR1 MNHEY and CDR2 SVGAGI come from the germline V gene. The CDR3 is 15 residues long. Trimming pared 5 bases from V and 0 bases from J, leaving 11 bases between. This CDR3 reads CASSARTVSNQPQHF. The CDR3 nucleotides read TGTGCCAGCAGTGCCAGGACAGTTAGCAATCAGCCCCAGCATTTT.